The 3 T cell receptor beta chains below were found in one sample sequenced in a study of cytomegalovirus exposure and HLA in healthy donors. PCR amplification relied on 60 Vbeta primers (plus 13 Jbeta primers). Profiled with immunoSEQ multiplex PCR; TCRdb holds only in-frame clones, not every one. Altogether about 170,000 clones are present, roughly 84% being singletons, with the ten largest covering roughly 1.5%. The sample consisted of PBMCs. The receptors derive from a male donor in good health and CMV-seronegative.

The chain recombines TRBV10-3 with TRBJ1-5; 8 bases match TRBD1. V dropped 5 bases and J dropped 1; count of bases not matched to a gene: 4. This CDR3 spans 15 amino acids. Germline CDR1 and CDR2: ENHRY and SYGVKD. The CDR3 nucleotides are TGTGCCATCAGTCCGGGACAGGAGAGCAATCAGCCCCAGCATTTT. It yields the protein CAISPGQESNQPQHF.

The chain is built from TRBV28 and TRBJ2-1; 7 nucleotides line up with TRBD2. Germline trimming cut 2 bases from V and 7 bases from J; bases unmatched to any gene: 14. The CDR3 runs 17 residues. Germline V gene lookup returns CDR1 MDHEN and CDR2 SYDVKM. CDR3 in amino acids: CASSLLRAASGGNEQFF. CDR3 DNA sequence: TGTGCCAGCAGTTTACTGAGGGCGGCTAGCGGAGGGAATGAGCAGTTCTTC.

V is TRBV10-3 and J is TRBJ2-1; D is undetermined. The V and J ends lost 8 bases and 0 bases respectively, with 8 bases between them. In germline, CDR1 is ENHRY, CDR2 SYGVKD. The CDR3 loop spans 13 amino acids. CDR3 in DNA: TGTGCCATCGTTGGGCCCTCCTACAATGAGCAGTTCTTC. Encoded protein: CAIVGPSYNEQFF.